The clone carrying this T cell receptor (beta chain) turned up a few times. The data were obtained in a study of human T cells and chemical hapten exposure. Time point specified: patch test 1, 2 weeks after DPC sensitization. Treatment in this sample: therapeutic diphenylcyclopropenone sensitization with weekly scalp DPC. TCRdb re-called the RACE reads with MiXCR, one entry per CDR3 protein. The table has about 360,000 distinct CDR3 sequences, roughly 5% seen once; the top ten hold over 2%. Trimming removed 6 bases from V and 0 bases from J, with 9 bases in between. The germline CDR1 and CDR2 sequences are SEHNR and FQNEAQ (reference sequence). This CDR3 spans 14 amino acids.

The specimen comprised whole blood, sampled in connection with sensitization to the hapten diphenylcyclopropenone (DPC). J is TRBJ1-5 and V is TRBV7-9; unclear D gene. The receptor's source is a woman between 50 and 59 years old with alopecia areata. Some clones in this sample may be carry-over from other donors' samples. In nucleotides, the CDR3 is TGTGCCAGCAGTCCCGTCACTAGCAATCAGCCCCAGCATTTT. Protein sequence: CASSPVTSNQPQHF.